This is a list of T cell receptor beta chains from one sample in a study of T cell responses to AZD1222 COVID-19 vaccine. Measured with immunoSEQ multiplex PCR; TCRdb has only the in-frame clones, and not every one. The sample yields 90,000 to 100,000 clones, 85% to 90% seen once. The sample in question was peripheral blood, obtained on day 0 of AZD1222 vaccination. These receptors were collected from an adult in good health. Each CDR3 is given without its conserved first and last residue. The order of the fields is J gene, V gene, CDR3 protein.

J: TRBJ1-4
V: TRBV3-1/TRBV3-2
CDR3: ASSLRRTNEKLF

J: TRBJ1-6
V: TRBV15
CDR3: ATSRDRGTGNSPLH

J: TRBJ1-2
V: TRBV10-1
CDR3: ASSVGIDYGYT

J: TRBJ1-1
V: TRBV29-1
CDR3: SARRPNTEAF

J: TRBJ2-3
V: TRBV10-1
CDR3: ASSEGASGTDTQY

J: TRBJ2-7
V: TRBV13
CDR3: ASSLVGQRYEQY

J: TRBJ2-1
V: TRBV14
CDR3: ASSPSFYNEQF

J: TRBJ1-3
V: TRBV7-2
CDR3: ASSDSGGGNTIY

J: TRBJ1-2
V: TRBV2
CDR3: ASSETGEYGYT

J: TRBJ2-5
V: TRBV5-8
CDR3: ASIHSGGAETQY

J: TRBJ1-2
V: TRBV9
CDR3: ASSPARGGYGYT

J: TRBJ2-7
V: TRBV28
CDR3: ASSLGLTMTSTGEQY

J: TRBJ2-2
V: TRBV7-9
CDR3: ASSLEGGLSSGELF

J: TRBJ1-1
V: TRBV13
CDR3: ASSFSGMNTEAF

J: TRBJ2-3
V: TRBV5-6
CDR3: ASSSHRTDTQY

J: TRBJ1-4
V: TRBV3-1/TRBV3-2
CDR3: ASRLGQGEEKLF

J: TRBJ2-5
V: TRBV4-1
CDR3: ASSLVGTSGETQY

J: TRBJ2-3
V: TRBV5-4
CDR3: ASSLNGGSGLDTQY

J: TRBJ2-7
V: TRBV27
CDR3: ASSPGLAGAYEQY

J: TRBJ2-1
V: TRBV15
CDR3: ATTPGGRYNEQF